The clone carrying this T cell receptor beta chain appeared once. The record originates from a study of blood T cell repertoires in COVID-19. The data were produced by immunoSEQ multiplex PCR, yet TCRdb's version contains in-frame clones alone and is incomplete. The sample has more than 250,000 clones; 86% are singletons. CDR3 length equals 13 residues. J was trimmed by 3 bases and V by 2 bases; bases with no gene match: 0. CDR1 is LNHDA and CDR2 is SQIVND in the germline V gene (reference sequence). The origin of this receptor is a man aged 18 to 29 with active or convalescent COVID-19. The sequencing sample was made of peripheral blood. The gene calls are TRBV19 and TRBJ1-2, with TRBD1 matching 7 bases. The CDR3 DNA reads as TGTGCCAGTAGTATACAGGGGGACTATGGCTACACCTTC. It translates to CASSIQGDYGYTF.